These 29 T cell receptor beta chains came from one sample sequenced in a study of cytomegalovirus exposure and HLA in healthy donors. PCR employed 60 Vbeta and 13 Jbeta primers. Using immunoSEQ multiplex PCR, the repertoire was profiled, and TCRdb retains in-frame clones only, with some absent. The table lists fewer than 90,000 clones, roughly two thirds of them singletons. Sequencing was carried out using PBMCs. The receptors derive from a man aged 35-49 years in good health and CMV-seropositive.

The CDR3 DNA follows: TGCAGCGTTGAAGATCGAGGGTCGAGTTATGGCTACACCTTC. This translates into CSVEDRGSSYGYTF. The chain couples TRBV29-1 to TRBJ1-2; D unclear. With 0 bases removed from V and 5 bases from J, the gap between germline ends came to 13 bases. The germline gives CDR1 SQVTM, CDR2 ANQGSEA. This CDR3 is 14 amino acids long.

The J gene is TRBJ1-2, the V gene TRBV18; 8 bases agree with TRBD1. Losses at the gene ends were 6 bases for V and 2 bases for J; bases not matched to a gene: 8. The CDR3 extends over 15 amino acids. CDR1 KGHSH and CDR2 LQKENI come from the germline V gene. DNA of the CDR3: TGTGCCAGCTCCCTCGGACAGGGCGGAAACTATGGCTACACCTTC. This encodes CASSLGQGGNYGYTF.

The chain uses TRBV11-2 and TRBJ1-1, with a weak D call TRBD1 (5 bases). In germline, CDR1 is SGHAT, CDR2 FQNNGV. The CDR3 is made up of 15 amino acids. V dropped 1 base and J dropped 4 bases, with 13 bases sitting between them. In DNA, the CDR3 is TGTGCCAGCAGCTTAGTTGCTCAGGGTTCCACTGAAGCTTTCTTT. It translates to CASSLVAQGSTEAFF.

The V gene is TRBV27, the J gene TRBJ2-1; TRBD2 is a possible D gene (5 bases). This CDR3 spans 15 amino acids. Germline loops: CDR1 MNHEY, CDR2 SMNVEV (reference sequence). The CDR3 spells CVVSSAVSSYNEQFF. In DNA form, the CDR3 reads TGTGTGGTTTCTTCAGCGGTAAGCTCCTACAATGAGCAGTTCTTC.

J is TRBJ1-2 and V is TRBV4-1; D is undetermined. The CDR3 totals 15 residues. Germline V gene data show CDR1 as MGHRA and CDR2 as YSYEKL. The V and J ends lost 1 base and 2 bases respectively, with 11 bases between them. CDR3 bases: TGCGCCAGCAGCCAAGCAGGCAGCCTGAACTATGGCTACACCTTC. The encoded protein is CASSQAGSLNYGYTF.

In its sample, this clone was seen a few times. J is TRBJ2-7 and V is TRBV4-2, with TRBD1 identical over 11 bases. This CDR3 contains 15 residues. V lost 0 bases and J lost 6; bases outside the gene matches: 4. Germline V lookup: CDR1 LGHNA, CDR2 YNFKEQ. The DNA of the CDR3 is TGTGCCAGCAGCCAAGAGGGGACAGGGGGAGGCGAGCAGTACTTC. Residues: CASSQEGTGGGEQYF.

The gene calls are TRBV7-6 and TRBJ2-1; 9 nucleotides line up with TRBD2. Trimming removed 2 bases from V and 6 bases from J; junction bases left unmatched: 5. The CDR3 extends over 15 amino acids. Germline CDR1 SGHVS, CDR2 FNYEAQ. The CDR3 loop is CASSLKAGGPNEQFF. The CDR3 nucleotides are TGTGCCAGCAGCTTAAAGGCGGGAGGGCCCAATGAGCAGTTCTTC.

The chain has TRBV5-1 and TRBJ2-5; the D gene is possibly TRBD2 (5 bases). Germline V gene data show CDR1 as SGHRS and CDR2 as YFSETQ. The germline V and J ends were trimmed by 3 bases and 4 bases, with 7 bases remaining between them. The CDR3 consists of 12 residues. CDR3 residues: CASSSAGETQYF. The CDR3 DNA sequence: TGCGCCAGCAGCTCTGCGGGAGAGACCCAGTACTTC.

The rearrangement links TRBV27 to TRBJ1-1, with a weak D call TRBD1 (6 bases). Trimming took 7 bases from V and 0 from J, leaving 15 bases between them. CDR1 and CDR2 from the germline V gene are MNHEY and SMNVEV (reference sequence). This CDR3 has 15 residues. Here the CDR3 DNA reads TGTGCCAGCAAACCTCAACAGGGATTGAACACTGAAGCTTTCTTT. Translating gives CASKPQQGLNTEAFF.

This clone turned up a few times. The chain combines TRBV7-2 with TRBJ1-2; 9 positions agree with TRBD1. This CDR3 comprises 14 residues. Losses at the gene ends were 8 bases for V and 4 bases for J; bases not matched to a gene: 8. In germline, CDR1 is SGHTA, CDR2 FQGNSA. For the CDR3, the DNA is TGTGCCAGCGAAAGACAGGGGGGACTCTATGGCTACACCTTC. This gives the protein CASERQGGLYGYTF.

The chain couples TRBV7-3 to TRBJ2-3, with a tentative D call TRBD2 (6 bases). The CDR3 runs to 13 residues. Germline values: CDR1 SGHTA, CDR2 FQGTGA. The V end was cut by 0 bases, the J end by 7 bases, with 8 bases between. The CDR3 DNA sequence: TGTGCCAGCAGCTTAACGGGGAGGAATACGCAGTATTTT. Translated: CASSLTGRNTQYF.

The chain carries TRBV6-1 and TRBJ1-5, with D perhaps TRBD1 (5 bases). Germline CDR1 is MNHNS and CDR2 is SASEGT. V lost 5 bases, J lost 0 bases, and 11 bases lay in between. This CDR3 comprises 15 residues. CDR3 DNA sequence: TGTGCCAGCAGTCGGACATTGGATAGCAATCAGCCCCAGCATTTT. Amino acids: CASSRTLDSNQPQHF.

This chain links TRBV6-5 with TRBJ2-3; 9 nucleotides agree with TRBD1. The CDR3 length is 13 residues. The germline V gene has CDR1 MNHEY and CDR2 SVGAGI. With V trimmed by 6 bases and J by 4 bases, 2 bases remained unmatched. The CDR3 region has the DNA TGTGCCAGCAGCTGGACAGGGGCAGATACGCAGTATTTT. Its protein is CASSWTGADTQYF.

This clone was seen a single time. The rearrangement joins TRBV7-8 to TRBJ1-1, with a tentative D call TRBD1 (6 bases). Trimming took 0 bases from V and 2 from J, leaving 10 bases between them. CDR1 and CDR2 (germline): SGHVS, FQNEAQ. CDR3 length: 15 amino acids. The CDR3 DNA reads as TGTGCCAGCAGCTTAGCGTTGGACAGTAACACTGAAGCTTTCTTT. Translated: CASSLALDSNTEAFF. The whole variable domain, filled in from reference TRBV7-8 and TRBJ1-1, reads GAGVSQSPRYKVAKRGQDVALRCDPISGHVSLFWYQQALGQGPEFLTYFQNEAQLDKSGLPSDRFFAERPEGSVSTLKIQRTQQEDSAVYLCASSLALDSNTEAFFGQGTRLTVV.

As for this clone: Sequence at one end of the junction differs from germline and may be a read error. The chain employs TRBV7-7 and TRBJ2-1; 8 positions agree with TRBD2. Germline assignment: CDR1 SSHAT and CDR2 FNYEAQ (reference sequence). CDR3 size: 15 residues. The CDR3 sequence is CASSTVLAEINEQFF. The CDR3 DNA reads TGTGCTAGCAGCACAGTACTAGCGGAAATAAATGAGCAGTTCTTC. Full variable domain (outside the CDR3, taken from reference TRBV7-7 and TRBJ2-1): GAGVSQSPRYKVTKRGQDVTLRCDPISSHATLYWYQQALGQGPEFLTYFNYEAQPDKSGLPSDRFSAERPEGSISTLTIQRTEQRDSAMYRCASSTVLAEINEQFFGPGTRLTVL.

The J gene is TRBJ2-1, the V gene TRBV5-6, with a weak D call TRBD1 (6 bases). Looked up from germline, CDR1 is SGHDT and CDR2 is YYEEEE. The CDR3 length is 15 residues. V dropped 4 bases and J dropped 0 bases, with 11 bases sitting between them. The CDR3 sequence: CASSPRGSSYNEQFF. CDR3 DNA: TGTGCCAGCAGCCCGAGGGGGAGCTCCTACAATGAGCAGTTCTTC.

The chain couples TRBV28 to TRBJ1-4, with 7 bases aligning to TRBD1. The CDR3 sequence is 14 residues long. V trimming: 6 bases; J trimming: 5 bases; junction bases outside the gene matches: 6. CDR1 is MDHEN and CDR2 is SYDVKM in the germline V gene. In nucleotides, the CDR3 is TGTGCCAGCAGCCGGGACAGTCTGAATGAAAAACTGTTTTTT. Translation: CASSRDSLNEKLFF.

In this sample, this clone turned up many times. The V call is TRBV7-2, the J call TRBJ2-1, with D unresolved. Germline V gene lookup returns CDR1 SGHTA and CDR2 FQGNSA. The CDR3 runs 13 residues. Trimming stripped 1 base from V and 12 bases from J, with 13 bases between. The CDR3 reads CASSLELAVRQFF. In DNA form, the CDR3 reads TGTGCCAGCAGCTTAGAGCTGGCGGTTCGGCAGTTCTTC.

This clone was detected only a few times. The CDR3: CASSFGDRPYEQYF. The CDR3 DNA is TGTGCCAGCAGTTTTGGGGACAGACCCTACGAGCAGTACTTC. The V call is TRBV28, the J call TRBJ2-7; 7 bases line up with TRBD1. This CDR3 spans 14 amino acids. Trimming took 3 bases from V and 2 from J; bases not matched to a gene: 4. Germline V gives CDR1 MDHEN, CDR2 SYDVKM.

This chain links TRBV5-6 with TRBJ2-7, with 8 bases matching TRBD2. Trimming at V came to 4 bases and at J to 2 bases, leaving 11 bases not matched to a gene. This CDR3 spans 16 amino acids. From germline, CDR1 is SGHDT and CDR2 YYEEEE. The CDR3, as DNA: TGTGCCAGCAGCGCGGGTAGCGGGATGATCCCCTACGAGCAGTACTTC. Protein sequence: CASSAGSGMIPYEQYF.

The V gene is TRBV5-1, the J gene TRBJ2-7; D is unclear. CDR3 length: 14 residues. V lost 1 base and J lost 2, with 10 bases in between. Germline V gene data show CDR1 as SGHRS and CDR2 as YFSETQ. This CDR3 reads CASSLIPGTYEQYF. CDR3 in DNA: TGCGCCAGCAGCTTGATTCCAGGAACCTACGAGCAGTACTTC.

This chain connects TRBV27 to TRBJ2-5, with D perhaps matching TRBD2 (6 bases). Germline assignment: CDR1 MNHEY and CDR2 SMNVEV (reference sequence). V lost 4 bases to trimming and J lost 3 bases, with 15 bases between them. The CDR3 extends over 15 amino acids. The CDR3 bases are TGTGCCAGCAGTTCATACCGGGACTCTGAAGAGACCCAGTACTTC. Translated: CASSSYRDSEETQYF.

The CDR3 DNA is TGTGCCTGGAGTAAAACGTCTCTTACTGGCTATGGCTACACCTTC. Encoded protein: CAWSKTSLTGYGYTF. This rearrangement joins TRBV30 to TRBJ1-2; D is unclear. V was cut by 2 bases and J by 4 bases, with 17 bases left in between. The length of the CDR3 is 15 residues. In germline, CDR1 is GTSNPN, CDR2 SVGIG (reference sequence).

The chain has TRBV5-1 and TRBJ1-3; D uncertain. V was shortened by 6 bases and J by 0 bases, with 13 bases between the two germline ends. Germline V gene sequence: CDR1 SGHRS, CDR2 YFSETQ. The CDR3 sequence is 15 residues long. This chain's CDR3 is CASTPTGSSGNTIYF. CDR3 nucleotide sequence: TGCGCCAGCACCCCGACGGGGAGCTCTGGAAACACCATATATTTT.

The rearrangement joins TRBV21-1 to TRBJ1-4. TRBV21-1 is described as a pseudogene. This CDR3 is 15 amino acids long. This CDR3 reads CASTLSHATNEKLFF. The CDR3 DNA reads TGTGCCAGCACCCTAAGTCACGCAACTAATGAAAAACTGTTTTTT.

The DNA of the CDR3 is TGTGCCGGGGACAGGGGCGGCACTGAAGCTTTCTTT. This encodes CAGDRGGTEAFF. The chain has TRBV30 and TRBJ1-1; TRBD1 agrees at 10 bases. CDR3 length: 12 residues. Germline V gives CDR1 GTSNPN, CDR2 SVGIG (reference sequence). V lost 8 bases, J lost 4 bases, and 4 bases stayed unmatched.

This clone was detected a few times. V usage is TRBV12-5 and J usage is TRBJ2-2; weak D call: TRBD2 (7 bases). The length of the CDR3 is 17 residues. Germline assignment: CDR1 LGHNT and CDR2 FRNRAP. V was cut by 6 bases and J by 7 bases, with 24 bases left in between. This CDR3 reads CASGPPGGGEGIGELFF. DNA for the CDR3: TGTGCTAGTGGCCCACCCGGAGGGGGGGAGGGCATCGGGGAGCTGTTTTTT.

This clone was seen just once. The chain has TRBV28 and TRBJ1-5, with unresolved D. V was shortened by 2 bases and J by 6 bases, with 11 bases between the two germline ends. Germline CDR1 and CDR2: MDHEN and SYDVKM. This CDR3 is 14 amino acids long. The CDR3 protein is CASSLVRGSQPQHF. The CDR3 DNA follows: TGTGCCAGCAGTTTAGTTCGGGGTAGTCAGCCCCAGCATTTT.

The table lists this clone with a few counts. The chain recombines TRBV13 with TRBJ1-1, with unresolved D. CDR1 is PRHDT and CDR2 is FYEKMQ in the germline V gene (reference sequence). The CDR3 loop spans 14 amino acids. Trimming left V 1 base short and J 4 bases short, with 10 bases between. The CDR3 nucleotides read TGTGCCAGCAGCTTAGCTAGCAGAGGCACTGAAGCTTTCTTT. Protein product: CASSLASRGTEAFF.